This T cell receptor (beta chain) was identified during a study of blood T cells in healthy people across ages. About the research overall: The template switching approach captured approximately one barcoded beta molecule for every two T cells.

Sample-barcoded 5' priming and a J-beta primer mix drove a second PCR of 7 to 11 cycles. Through a template-switch adaptor with 12 random nucleotides, each cDNA molecule received a tag. TCRdb reanalysed the 5' RACE reads using MiXCR and keeps one entry per CDR3 protein. The table has 1.5 million to 2 million distinct CDR3 sequences, roughly 52% seen once. Total RNA was extracted at no less than 5 micrograms per sample. This clonotype was seen a handful of times. The germline CDR1 and CDR2 sequences are MNHNS and SASEGT. This CDR3 has 15 residues. Trimming cost V 6 bases and J 5 bases, with 19 bases left between them.

The sequence was obtained from a woman aged 40 to 55 in good health. The sample taken for sequencing was blood. V gene TRBV6-1 combines with J gene TRBJ2-5; possible D gene TRBD1, 5 bases. In DNA, the CDR3 is TGTGCCAGCAGCCCAAGGTCGTGGGGCGCTGAGACCCAGTACTTC. This encodes CASSPRSWGAETQYF.